The TCR beta chain described here comes from a study of blood T cell repertoires in COVID-19. Clones were read by immunoSEQ multiplex PCR, and TCRdb kept only the in-frame ones, dropping some. The sample yields 100,000 to 150,000 clones, 90% seen once. Sequenced sample: peripheral blood. This receptor was taken from a man aged 55-75 years with COVID-19, enrolled during active disease.

CDR3 sequence reads: CASVETGGDKSEAFF. The CDR3, as DNA: TGTGCCAGCGTTGAAACAGGGGGCGATAAATCTGAAGCTTTCTTT. The V call is TRBV6-5, the J call TRBJ1-1, with 9 bases matching TRBD1. Germline CDR1 reads MNHEY; CDR2 reads SVGAGI. This CDR3 is 15 amino acids long. V dropped 8 bases and J dropped 6; count of bases not matched to a gene: 13.